The T cell receptor beta chain described here comes from a study of CD8 T cells in ankylosing spondylitis. This clonotype was counted at least ten times. Trimming cost V 2 bases and J 6 bases, with 5 bases left between them. The V gene's germline CDR1 is SEHNR and CDR2 FQNEAQ (reference sequence). The CDR3 consists of 12 residues. TCRdb re-called the 5' RACE reads with MiXCR, one entry per CDR3 protein. The sample records some 150,000 distinct CDR3 sequences, 40% to 50% being singletons. This rearrangement joins TRBV7-9 to TRBJ2-1; no clear D gene. This receptor was obtained from a male donor with ankylosing spondylitis. Sequenced: synovial fluid, either unsorted or a sorted T cell fraction (not recorded which). Here the CDR3 reads CASSLLANEQFF. CDR3 nucleotide sequence: TGTGCCAGCAGCTTATTAGCCAATGAGCAGTTCTTC.